This T cell receptor (beta chain) emerged from a study of identical twins. CDR1 is LGHNA and CDR2 is YSLEER in the germline V gene. CDR3 length: 15 residues. V trimming: 5 bases; J trimming: 4 bases; junction bases outside the gene matches: 5. A template switching step contributed a universal primer site, while unique molecular identifiers were present in the cDNA. Via MiXCR, TCRdb re-called the 5' RACE reads, giving one row per CDR3 protein. This sample has about 660,000 distinct CDR3 sequences; 8.6% occur once, and the top ten carry roughly 0.97%. This sample was also put to use in a study of yellow fever vaccine responses in identical twins.

The TCR was taken from a woman younger than 30 in good health. The gene calls are TRBV4-3 and TRBJ2-2; 9 bases map to TRBD2. Source material: PBMCs. The CDR3: CASSTSGSSTGELFF. The CDR3 coding sequence is TGCGCCAGCAGCACTAGCGGGTCGAGCACCGGGGAGCTGTTTTTT.